This T cell receptor (beta chain) appears in the sequencing data of a study of blood T cell repertoires in COVID-19. Turning to the study itself: Acute-phase and convalescent COVID-19 samples originated in the United States, Italy and Spain. T cells, B-cell-depleted T cells, or PBMCs supplied cDNA or gDNA.

In the source study's methods: Estimation of nucleated cell counts relied on the amplification of reference gene primers. TCRdb keeps only in-frame clones here, not all; method: immunoSEQ multiplex PCR. That table is the source of V, J and clone size, and D and trimming were worked out from the DNA. The sample includes approximately 170,000 clones, about nine tenths of them seen just once. The V and J ends lost 4 bases and 3 bases respectively, with 15 bases between them. Germline V lookup: CDR1 LNHDA, CDR2 SQIVND (reference sequence). The CDR3 contains 15 residues. The sequencing sample was made of peripheral blood. The TCR was taken from a man between 65 and 79 years old with acute or convalescent COVID-19. The V call is TRBV19, the J call TRBJ1-1, with D uncertain. The CDR3 bases are TGTGCCAGTAGTACCCTGCGGGCAGACCACACTGAAGCTTTCTTT. Translation gives CASSTLRADHTEAFF.